This T cell receptor (beta chain) stems from a study of blood T cell repertoires in COVID-19. Overall study context: Whether acute or convalescent, the COVID-19 samples came from the United States, Italy and Spain. PBMCs, B-cell-depleted T cells, or T cells provided the cDNA or gDNA that made up the material.

Original methodology: Amplification of reference gene primers provided the estimated nucleated cell counts. Using immunoSEQ multiplex PCR, the repertoire was profiled, and TCRdb retains in-frame clones only, with some absent. The DNA was the basis for D and trimming; V, J and clone size are from that table. The table includes 180,000 or so clones, about four fifths detected once. V was trimmed by 0 bases and J by 3 bases, leaving 11 bases between them. This CDR3 contains 15 residues. CDR1 MGHRA and CDR2 YSYEKL come from the germline V gene. Cohorts were based on clinical histories the participants reported.

The sequenced sample consisted of PBMCs or T cells enriched from blood (not recorded which). The source is a man aged 35-49 years who had recovered from COVID-19. The rearrangement uses TRBV4-1 and TRBJ1-1; possibly TRBD1 for D (5 bases). In nucleotides, the CDR3 is TGCGCCAGCAGCCAAGATGGGGCAGTCGACACTGAAGCTTTCTTT. Its translation: CASSQDGAVDTEAFF.